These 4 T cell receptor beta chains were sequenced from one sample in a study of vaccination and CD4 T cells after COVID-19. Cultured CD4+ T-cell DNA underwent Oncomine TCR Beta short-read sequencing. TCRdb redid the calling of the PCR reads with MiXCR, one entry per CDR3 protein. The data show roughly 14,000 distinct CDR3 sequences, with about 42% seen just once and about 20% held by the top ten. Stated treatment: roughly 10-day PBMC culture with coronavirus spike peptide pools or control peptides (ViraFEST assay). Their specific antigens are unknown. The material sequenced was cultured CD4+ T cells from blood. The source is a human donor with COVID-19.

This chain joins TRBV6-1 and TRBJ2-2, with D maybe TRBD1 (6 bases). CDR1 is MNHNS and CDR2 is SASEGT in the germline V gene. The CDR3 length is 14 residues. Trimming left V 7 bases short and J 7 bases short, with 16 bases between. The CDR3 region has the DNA TGTGCCAGCACCCTAGCTAGGGGGAGCGGGGAGCTGTTTTTT. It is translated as CASTLARGSGELFF.

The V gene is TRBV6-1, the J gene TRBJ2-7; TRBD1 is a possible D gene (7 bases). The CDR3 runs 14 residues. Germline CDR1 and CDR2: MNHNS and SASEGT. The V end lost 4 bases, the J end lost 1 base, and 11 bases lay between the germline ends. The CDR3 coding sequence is TGTGCCAGCAGTGTGCGGGACAGATCCTACGAGCAGTACTTC. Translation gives CASSVRDRSYEQYF.

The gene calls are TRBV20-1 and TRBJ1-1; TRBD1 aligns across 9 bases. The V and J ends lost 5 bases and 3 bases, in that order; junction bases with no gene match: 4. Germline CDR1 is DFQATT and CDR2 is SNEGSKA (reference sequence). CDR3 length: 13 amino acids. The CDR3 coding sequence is TGCAGTGCTCTGAACAGGGGGCACACTGAAGCTTTCTTT. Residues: CSALNRGHTEAFF.

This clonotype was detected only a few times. The CDR3 nucleotides read TGTGCCAGTAGTAGTGTCCCAGGTCGGAGCACAGATACGCAGTATTTT. Protein: CASSSVPGRSTDTQYF. The chain recombines TRBV19 with TRBJ2-3; D unclear. CDR3 length equals 16 residues. Germline V gene sequence: CDR1 LNHDA, CDR2 SQIVND (reference sequence). Trimming shortened V by 4 bases and J by 0 bases, and 14 bases separated the two germline ends. Full variable domain (outside the CDR3, taken from reference TRBV19 and TRBJ2-3): DGGITQSPKYLFRKEGQNVTLSCEQNLNHDAMYWYRQDPGQGLRLIYYSQIVNDFQKGDIAEGYSVSREKKESFPLTVTSAQKNPTAFYLCASSSVPGRSTDTQYFGPGTRLTVL.